These 17 T cell receptor beta chains came from one sample sequenced in a study of control samples from healthy donors and cancer patients. The table came from immunoSEQ multiplex PCR; TCRdb's copy has only in-frame clones and leaves some out. In the table there are about 54,000 clones, around 96% of which are singletons. Sequenced material: blood. These TCRs come from a woman aged 25 to 39 in good health.

The chain recombines TRBV28 with TRBJ1-5; 7 bases fit TRBD1. The ends lost 4 bases at V and 0 bases at J; junction bases unmatched: 15. This CDR3 region has 19 residues. Germline V gives CDR1 MDHEN, CDR2 SYDVKM. In nucleotides, the CDR3 is TGTGCCAGCAGTTATGCCCCCGGGACAGTACGTTATAGCAATCAGCCCCAGCATTTT. Translated: CASSYAPGTVRYSNQPQHF.

The chain has TRBV19 and TRBJ2-1, with D maybe TRBD2 (6 bases). The CDR3 runs to 14 residues. V lost 2 bases, J lost 6 bases, and 11 bases lay in between. From germline, CDR1 is LNHDA and CDR2 SQIVND (reference sequence). CDR3 region: CASSITGSLNEQFF. CDR3 in DNA: TGTGCCAGTAGTATAACCGGGAGCCTCAATGAGCAGTTCTTC.

This chain joins TRBV28 and TRBJ1-2; D is undetermined. V was shortened by 2 bases and J by 2 bases, with 6 bases between the two germline ends. Looked up from germline, CDR1 is MDHEN and CDR2 is SYDVKM. The CDR3 contains 13 residues. CDR3 nucleotides: TGTGCCAGCAGTTTACAGAAAAACTATGGCTACACCTTC. It is translated as CASSLQKNYGYTF.

The chain is built from TRBV6-1 and TRBJ2-7; no clear D gene. V was clipped by 0 bases and J by 5 bases, with 11 bases between them. Looked up from germline, CDR1 is MNHNS and CDR2 is SASEGT. This CDR3 contains 14 residues. The CDR3 DNA reads TGTGCCAGCAGTGAAGCTGGGGATGTCGACGAGCAGTACTTC. Its protein product is CASSEAGDVDEQYF.

The chain carries TRBV2 and TRBJ2-5, with unresolved D. This CDR3 is built from 12 residues. Germline CDR1 and CDR2: SNHLY and FYNNEI. Trimming shortened V by 6 bases and J by 4 bases, and 9 bases separated the two germline ends. The CDR3 region is CASRAGGETQYF. As DNA, the CDR3 is TGTGCCAGCAGGGCAGGCGGAGAGACCCAGTACTTC.

The chain couples TRBV2 to TRBJ1-2; maybe TRBD1 (6 bases). The CDR3 has 15 residues. The V end lost 0 bases, the J end lost 8 bases, and 16 bases lay between the germline ends. Per germline, CDR1 SNHLY and CDR2 FYNNEI. In DNA, the CDR3 is TGTGCCAGCAGTGAAGCGCGGACAGCCCCTGGCGGCTACACCTTC. It specifies CASSEARTAPGGYTF.

The genes are TRBV5-1 and TRBJ1-1; D possibly corresponds to TRBD1 (6 bases). This CDR3 region has 13 residues. Looked up from germline, CDR1 is SGHRS and CDR2 is YFSETQ. The V end lost 3 bases, the J end lost 8 bases, and 14 bases lay between the germline ends. The CDR3 loop reads CASSSQTGTEAFF. CDR3 nucleotide sequence: TGCGCCAGCAGCTCCCAAACCGGGACAGAAGCTTTCTTT.

The rearrangement joins TRBV28 to TRBJ1-2; the D gene is possibly TRBD1 (5 bases). Trimming removed 3 bases from V and 5 bases from J, with 19 bases in between. This CDR3 has 16 amino acids. Germline V gene data show CDR1 as MDHEN and CDR2 as SYDVKM. Here the CDR3 DNA reads TGTGCCAGCAGTTTCCCGGGACCCAACGGAGGATATGGCTACACCTTC. Protein sequence: CASSFPGPNGGYGYTF.

The chain is built from TRBV24-1 and TRBJ1-2, with D uncertain. Germline loops: CDR1 KGHDR, CDR2 SFDVKD. Trimming cost V 2 bases and J 5 bases, with 23 bases left between them. CDR3 length equals 18 residues. DNA of the CDR3: TGTGCCACCAGTGATTCGCTGACTACGACGGCCTCCACGTATGGCTACACCTTC. Amino acids: CATSDSLTTTASTYGYTF.

The chain combines TRBV7-9 with TRBJ1-2; D is undetermined. Trimming cost V 5 bases and J 5 bases, with 9 bases left between them. Germline V gene data show CDR1 as SEHNR and CDR2 as FQNEAQ (reference sequence). This CDR3 has 12 residues. The CDR3 loop is CASSPEGYGYTF. CDR3 bases: TGTGCCAGCAGCCCCGAGGGATATGGCTACACCTTC.

The chain recombines TRBV5-5 with TRBJ2-4, with TRBD2 matching 7 bases. V gave up 4 bases and J gave up 5 bases; unmatched junction bases: 12. The CDR3 is 16 residues long. The germline V gene has CDR1 SGHKS and CDR2 YYEKEE (reference sequence). The CDR3 reads CASSPGGRVIQNIQYF. CDR3 sequence (DNA): TGTGCCAGCAGCCCGGGAGGCAGAGTAATTCAAAACATTCAGTACTTC.

The chain carries TRBV9 and TRBJ2-4; D possibly uses TRBD1 or TRBD2 (5 bases each). Trimming took off 9 bases at V and 4 bases at J, with 11 bases between the two ends. CDR1 and CDR2 from the germline V gene are SGDLS and YYNGEE. There are 12 residues in the CDR3. CDR3 amino acids: CATSGTKNIQYF. CDR3 coding DNA: TGTGCCACCTCCGGGACGAAAAACATTCAGTACTTC.

The J gene is TRBJ2-1, the V gene TRBV7-2; 13 bases are shared with TRBD2. CDR1 and CDR2 (germline): SGHTA, FQGNSA. With 5 bases clipped from V and 7 bases from J, the junction kept 11 bases outside the gene matches. CDR3 length equals 17 residues. The CDR3 DNA sequence: TGTGCCAGCAGCCCCTACATACTAGCGGGAGGGCTTAATGAGCAGTTCTTC. This codes for CASSPYILAGGLNEQFF.

This clone was recorded once. CDR3 DNA: TGTGCCAGTAGTATAAGGGGGGCAGATACGCAGTATTTT. Protein sequence: CASSIRGADTQYF. V is TRBV19 and J is TRBJ2-3; perhaps D is TRBD1 or TRBD2 (6 bases each). CDR1 and CDR2 (germline): LNHDA, SQIVND (reference sequence). Trimming cost V 2 bases and J 4 bases, with 7 bases left between them. CDR3 length equals 13 residues.

This clone is medium-sized (0.01 to 0.1%) by share. V is TRBV20-1 and J is TRBJ2-1, with TRBD2 as a possible D gene (6 bases). The CDR3 consists of 18 residues. Germline CDR1 is DFQATT and CDR2 is SNEGSKA (reference sequence). Trimming took 3 bases from V and 4 from J, leaving 25 bases between them. CDR3 in amino acids: CSASRAGKGPVKYNEQFF. As DNA, the CDR3 is TGCAGTGCTAGTCGGGCGGGAAAGGGCCCTGTAAAGTACAATGAGCAGTTCTTC.

V and J are TRBV24-1 and TRBJ2-1; D not resolved. This CDR3 has 14 residues. Germline CDR1 KGHDR, CDR2 SFDVKD. V gave up 3 bases and J gave up 0 bases, with 5 bases separating them. CDR3 bases: TGTGCCACCAGTGATCCCAGCTCCTACAATGAGCAGTTCTTC. Amino acid sequence: CATSDPSSYNEQFF.

The chain carries TRBV5-1 and TRBJ2-1; the D is unclear. This CDR3 comprises 14 residues. V was shortened by 4 bases and J by 3 bases, with 11 bases between the two germline ends. Germline assignment: CDR1 SGHRS and CDR2 YFSETQ. The CDR3 nucleotides are TGCGCCAGCAGCGTAAACAGTAACTACAATGAGCAGTTCTTC. Residues: CASSVNSNYNEQFF.